These 14 T cell receptor beta chains came from one sample sequenced in a study of blood T cells in healthy people across ages (dated by TCRdb to the mid-2010s). The receptor library was made with 5' RACE. Sequencer: Illumina HiSeq 2500. A second roughly 7 to 11 cycle PCR used a sample-barcoded 5' primer and a J-beta primer mix. TCRdb trimmed the raw reads at Q25, called clones with MiXCR and kept productive beta chains. Each entry merges the rows of one CDR3 protein and shows their most common DNA and genes. For this sample the table gives about 900,000 distinct CDR3 sequences, of which roughly 52% were detected only once. About an eighth of the sample belongs to the ten largest clones. Sequencing input: blood. These receptors were taken from a young man in good health.

The chain is built from TRBV5-4 and TRBJ2-4, with TRBD1 as a possible D gene (6 bases). The CDR3 has 14 amino acids. The germline CDR1 and CDR2 sequences are SGHNT and YYREEE (reference sequence). V was shortened by 4 bases and J by 4 bases, with 12 bases between the two germline ends. CDR3 bases: TGTGCCAGCAGCGCCACAGGGCGGAAAAACATTCAGTACTTC. This codes for CASSATGRKNIQYF.

This clonotype has only one observation. The chain links TRBV7-6 to TRBJ1-5; D remains unclear. The germline V and J ends were trimmed by 5 bases and 6 bases, with 17 bases remaining between them. The CDR3 is 15 residues long. Germline CDR1 is SGHVS and CDR2 is FNYEAQ. CDR3 loop: CASSPGWGPSQPQHF. The CDR3 DNA sequence: TGTGCCAGCAGCCCCGGCTGGGGTCCTAGTCAGCCCCAGCATTTT.

This clonotype was counted only a few times. The V call is TRBV6-2 or TRBV6-3, the J call TRBJ1-5; D is undetermined. Germline CDR1 is MNHEY and CDR2 is SVGEGT. The CDR3 spans 13 residues. The germline V and J ends were trimmed by 9 bases and 3 bases, with 12 bases remaining between them. CDR3 DNA sequence: TGTGCCAGTAGCGGGCGGTTCAATCAGCCCCAGCATTTT. This encodes CASSGRFNQPQHF.

There are a few counts of this clonotype. The chain is built from TRBV6-6 and TRBJ2-3; 9 bases are shared with TRBD2. Germline values: CDR1 MNHNY, CDR2 SVGAGI (reference sequence). This CDR3 has 16 amino acids. With 0 bases clipped from V and 2 bases from J, the junction kept 3 bases outside the gene matches. The CDR3 loop reads CASSYSSGGPTDTQYF. CDR3 DNA sequence: TGTGCCAGCAGTTACTCTAGCGGGGGCCCCACAGATACGCAGTATTTT.

The chain recombines TRBV6-6 with TRBJ2-5; the D is unclear. The J call may be mistaken, given a closer DNA end match to TRBJ2-7. Germline lookup yields CDR1 MNHNY and CDR2 SVGAGI (reference sequence). The CDR3 has 15 residues. CDR3 sequence: CASSYSEGFSYEQYF. The CDR3 DNA reads as TGTGCCAGCAGTTACTCGGAAGGGTTTAGCTACGAGCAGTACTTC.

The rearrangement links TRBV29-1 to TRBJ1-2; TRBD1 might be the D (5 bases). Trimming left V 8 bases short and J 4 bases short, with 20 bases between. Germline V gives CDR1 SQVTM, CDR2 ANQGSEA. This CDR3 region has 14 residues. The CDR3: CSTSRDGEGYGYTF. The CDR3, as DNA: TGCAGCACCAGCCGGGACGGAGAGGGCTATGGCTACACCTTC.

The J gene is TRBJ2-7, the V gene TRBV7-2, with TRBD1 identical over 11 bases. The V and J ends lost 4 bases and 11 bases, in that order; junction bases with no gene match: 4. Germline V gene lookup returns CDR1 SGHTA and CDR2 FQGNSA. The CDR3 runs 12 residues. The DNA of the CDR3 is TGTGCCAGCAGCTGGACAGGGGGCGTTGAGTACTTC. Amino acid sequence: CASSWTGGVEYF.

V is TRBV7-2 and J is TRBJ2-7; D ambiguous. The CDR3 spans 14 residues. V was cut by 1 base and J by 4 bases, with 11 bases left in between. Germline V CDR1 and CDR2: SGHTA, FQGNSA. The CDR3 DNA reads TGTGCCAGCAGCTTAGAAATAGCTACGTACGAGCAGTACTTC. Its protein product is CASSLEIATYEQYF.

This clonotype was counted a few times. The chain recombines TRBV4-1 with TRBJ2-5; no clear D gene. CDR1 and CDR2 from the germline V gene are MGHRA and YSYEKL. The CDR3 runs 15 residues. V lost 4 bases and J lost 5, with 17 bases in between. The CDR3 DNA is TGCGCCAGCAGCCTCCTCGCTCACATAACGGAGACCCAGTACTTC. Translation: CASSLLAHITETQYF.

This clonotype was observed at least ten times. The rearrangement links TRBV4-2 to TRBJ2-5; D might be TRBD1 (6 bases). Germline-derived CDR1 and CDR2 are LGHNA and YNFKEQ. This CDR3 comprises 17 residues. Trimming pared 0 bases from V and 1 base from J, leaving 15 bases between. CDR3 loop: CASSQDEVGDTQETQYF. The CDR3 DNA sequence: TGTGCCAGCAGCCAAGATGAGGTGGGGGACACCCAAGAGACCCAGTACTTC.

This clonotype was counted once. The germline gene is not matched at one end of the junction; a read error may be the cause. The V and J genes are TRBV11-2 and TRBJ2-5; 7 positions agree with TRBD1. The DNA end is a closer match to TRBJ2-7, so the J assignment may be wrong. The CDR3 loop spans 16 amino acids. The germline V gene has CDR1 SGHAT and CDR2 FQNNGV. The CDR3, as DNA: TGTGGCAGCAGCTCATTCCCCGGGACAGAGGATTACGAGCAGTACTTC. Its protein product is CGSSSFPGTEDYEQYF.

The chain links TRBV28 to TRBJ1-1; TRBD1 might be the D (5 bases). The CDR3 contains 14 residues. Germline lookup yields CDR1 MDHEN and CDR2 SYDVKM. With 7 bases removed from V and 1 base from J, the gap between germline ends came to 13 bases. The chain's CDR3 is CASIPGGENTEAFF. CDR3 DNA: TGTGCCAGCATCCCTGGGGGGGAGAACACTGAAGCTTTCTTT.

Concerning this clonotype itself: One base away lies a much larger clone, so this may be a sequencing read error. This chain uses TRBV6-2 or TRBV6-3 with TRBJ2-4; 7 bases agree with TRBD1. The J call may be in error: the DNA end matches TRBJ2-5 better. Per the germline V gene, CDR1 is MNHEY and CDR2 is SVGEGT. This CDR3 region has 15 residues. Here the CDR3 reads CVSSYTTGEAETQYF. CDR3 bases: TGTGTCAGCAGTTACACAACAGGGGAAGCGGAGACCCAGTACTTC.

The CDR3 protein is CASSGQRGLGSPLHF. For the CDR3, the DNA is TGTGCCAGCAGTGGACAGAGAGGTTTAGGATCACCCCTCCACTTT. The chain is built from TRBV12-3 or TRBV12-4 and TRBJ1-6; maybe TRBD1 (6 bases). The length of the CDR3 is 15 residues. The ends were cut back, 5 bases at V and 10 bases at J, with 18 bases in the middle.